This T cell receptor beta chain was found in a study of cytomegalovirus exposure and HLA in healthy donors. Both 60 Vbeta primers and 13 Jbeta primers went into the PCR. Sequencing was performed with immunoSEQ multiplex PCR; in TCRdb, only in-frame clones are kept and a portion is missing. Altogether some 200,000 clones are present, just under 85% being singletons, with the ten largest covering about 0.6%. In this sample, this clone turned up once. The CDR3 extends over 14 amino acids. Germline V gene sequence: CDR1 SGHVS, CDR2 FNYEAQ. The V end was cut by 5 bases, the J end by 5 bases, with 16 bases between.

The chain combines TRBV7-6 with TRBJ2-7, with a tentative D call TRBD2 (6 bases). The receptor was isolated from a woman between 40 and 50 years old in good health and CMV-seronegative. What was sequenced was PBMCs. The CDR3 is CASSQGPGEDEQYF. CDR3 DNA sequence: TGTGCCAGCAGCCAAGGACCGGGGGAGGACGAGCAGTACTTC.